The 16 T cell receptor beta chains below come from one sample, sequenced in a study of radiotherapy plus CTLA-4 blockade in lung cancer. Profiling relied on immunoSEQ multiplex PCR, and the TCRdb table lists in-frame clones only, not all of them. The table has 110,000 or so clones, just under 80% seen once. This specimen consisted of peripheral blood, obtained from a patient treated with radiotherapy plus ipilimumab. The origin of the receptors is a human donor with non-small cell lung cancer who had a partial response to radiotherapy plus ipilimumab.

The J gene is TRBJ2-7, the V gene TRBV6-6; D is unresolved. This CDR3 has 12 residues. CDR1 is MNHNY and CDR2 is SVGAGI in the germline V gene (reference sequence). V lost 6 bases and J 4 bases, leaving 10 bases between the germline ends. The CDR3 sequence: CASSTNEYEQYF. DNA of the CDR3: TGTGCCAGCAGCACAAACGAATACGAGCAGTACTTC.

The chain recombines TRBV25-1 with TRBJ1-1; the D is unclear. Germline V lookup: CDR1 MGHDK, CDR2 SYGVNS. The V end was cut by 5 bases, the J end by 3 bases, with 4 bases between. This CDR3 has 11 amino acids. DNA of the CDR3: TGTGCCAGCAGTCAGTACACTGAAGCTTTCTTT. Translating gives CASSQYTEAFF.

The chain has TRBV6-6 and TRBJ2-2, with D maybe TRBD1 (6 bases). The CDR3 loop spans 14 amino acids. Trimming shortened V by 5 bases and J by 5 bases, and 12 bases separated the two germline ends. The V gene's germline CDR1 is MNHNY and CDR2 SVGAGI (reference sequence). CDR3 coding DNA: TGTGCCAGCAGTGGGGGCATCGGAACCGGGGAGCTGTTTTTT. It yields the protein CASSGGIGTGELFF.

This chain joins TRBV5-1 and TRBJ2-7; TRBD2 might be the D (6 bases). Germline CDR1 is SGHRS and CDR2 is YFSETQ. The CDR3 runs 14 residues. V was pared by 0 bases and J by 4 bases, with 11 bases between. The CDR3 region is CASSLEPGRYEQYV. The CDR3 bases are TGCGCCAGCAGCTTGGAGCCAGGGAGGTACGAGCAGTACGTC.

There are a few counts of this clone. In nucleotides, the CDR3 is TGCGCCAGCAGCTTGGATACAACTAATGAAAAACTGTTTTTT. Translated, it gives CASSLDTTNEKLFF. The chain recombines TRBV5-1 with TRBJ1-4; D call uncertain. The CDR3 extends over 14 amino acids. Germline lookup yields CDR1 SGHRS and CDR2 YFSETQ. V shed 0 bases and J shed 0 bases, with 3 bases lying between them. The variable domain in full, with the rest retrieved from reference TRBV5-1 and TRBJ1-4, is KAGVTQTPRYLIKTRGQQVTLSCSPISGHRSVSWYQQTPGQGLQFLFEYFSETQRNKGNFPGRFSGRQFSNSRSEMNVSTLELGDSALYLCASSLDTTNEKLFFGSGTQLSVL.

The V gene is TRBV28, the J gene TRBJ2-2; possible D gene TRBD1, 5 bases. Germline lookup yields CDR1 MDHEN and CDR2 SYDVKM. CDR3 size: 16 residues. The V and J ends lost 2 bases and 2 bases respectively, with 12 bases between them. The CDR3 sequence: CASSLIGRANTGELFF. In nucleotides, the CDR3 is TGTGCCAGCAGTTTAATAGGCAGGGCAAACACCGGGGAGCTGTTTTTT.

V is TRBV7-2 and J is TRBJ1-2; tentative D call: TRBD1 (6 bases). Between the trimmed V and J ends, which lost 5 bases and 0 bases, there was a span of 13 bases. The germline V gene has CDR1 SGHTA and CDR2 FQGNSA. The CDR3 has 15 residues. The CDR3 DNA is TGTGCCAGCAGCCGAGACAGGACATCTAACTATGGCTACACCTTC. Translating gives CASSRDRTSNYGYTF.

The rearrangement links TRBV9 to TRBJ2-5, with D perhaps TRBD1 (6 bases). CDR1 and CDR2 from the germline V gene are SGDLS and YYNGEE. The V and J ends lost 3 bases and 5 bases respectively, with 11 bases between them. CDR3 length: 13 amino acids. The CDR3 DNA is TGTGCCAGCAGCGCAGGGGATCGGGAGACCCAGTACTTC. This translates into CASSAGDRETQYF.

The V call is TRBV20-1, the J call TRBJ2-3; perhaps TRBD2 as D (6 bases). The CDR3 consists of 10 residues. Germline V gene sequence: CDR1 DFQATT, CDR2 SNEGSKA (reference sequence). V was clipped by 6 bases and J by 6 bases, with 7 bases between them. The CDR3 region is CSASGDTQYF. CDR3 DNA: TGCAGTGCCAGCGGGGATACGCAGTATTTT.

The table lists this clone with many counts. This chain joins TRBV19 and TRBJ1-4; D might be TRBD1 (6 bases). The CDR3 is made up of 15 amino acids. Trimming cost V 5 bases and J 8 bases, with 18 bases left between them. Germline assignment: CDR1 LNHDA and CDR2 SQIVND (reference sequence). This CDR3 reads CASSLQRGRTEKLFF. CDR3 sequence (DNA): TGTGCCAGTAGTCTGCAGCGGGGGCGGACCGAAAAACTGTTTTTT.

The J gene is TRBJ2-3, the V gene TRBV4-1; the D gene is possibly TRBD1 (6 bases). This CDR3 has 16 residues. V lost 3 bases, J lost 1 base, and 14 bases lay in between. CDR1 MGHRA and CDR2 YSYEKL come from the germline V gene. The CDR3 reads CASSQGTPPRTDTQYF. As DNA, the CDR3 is TGCGCCAGCAGCCAGGGGACACCCCCCCGCACAGATACGCAGTATTTT.

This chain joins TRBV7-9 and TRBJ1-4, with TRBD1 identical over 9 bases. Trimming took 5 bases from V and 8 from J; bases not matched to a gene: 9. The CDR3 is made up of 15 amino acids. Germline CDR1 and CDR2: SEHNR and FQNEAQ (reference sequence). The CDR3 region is CASSPPGQGREKLFF. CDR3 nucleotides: TGTGCCAGCAGCCCACCGGGACAGGGAAGAGAAAAACTGTTTTTT.

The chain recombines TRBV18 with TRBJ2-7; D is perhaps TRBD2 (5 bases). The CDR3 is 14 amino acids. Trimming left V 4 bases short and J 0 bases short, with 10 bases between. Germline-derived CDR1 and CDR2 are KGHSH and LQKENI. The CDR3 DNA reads TGTGCCAGCTCACGGGAGTCAAGCTCCTACGAGCAGTACTTC. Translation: CASSRESSSYEQYF.

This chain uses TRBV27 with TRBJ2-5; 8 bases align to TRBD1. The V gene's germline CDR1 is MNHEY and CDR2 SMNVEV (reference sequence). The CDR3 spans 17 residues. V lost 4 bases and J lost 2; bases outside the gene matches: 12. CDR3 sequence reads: CASSSDPGQGSQETQYF. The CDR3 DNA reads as TGTGCCAGCAGTTCCGACCCCGGACAGGGAAGTCAAGAGACCCAGTACTTC.

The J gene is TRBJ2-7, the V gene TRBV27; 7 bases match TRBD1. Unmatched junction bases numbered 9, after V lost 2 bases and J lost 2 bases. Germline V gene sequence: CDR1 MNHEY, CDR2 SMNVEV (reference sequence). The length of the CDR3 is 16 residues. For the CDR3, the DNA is TGTGCCAGCAGTTTAAGTCCAGGGGGTATCCCCTACGAGCAGTACTTC. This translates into CASSLSPGGIPYEQYF.

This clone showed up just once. The CDR3: CAWGQPLNTEAFF. CDR3 DNA sequence: TGTGCCTGGGGACAGCCCCTGAACACTGAAGCTTTCTTT. This sequence joins TRBV30 and TRBJ1-1; possible D gene TRBD1, 6 bases. The CDR3 contains 13 residues. Germline V gene lookup returns CDR1 GTSNPN and CDR2 SVGIG (reference sequence). V lost 5 bases and J lost 0, with 10 bases in between.